Here is one T cell receptor (beta chain) with its context. Its antigen remains unknown. The PCR contained 60 Vbeta and 13 Jbeta primers. Data came from immunoSEQ multiplex PCR; TCRdb stores just in-frame clones and leaves some out. Here the sample table reports approximately 120,000 clones. This specimen comes from a study of cytomegalovirus exposure and HLA in healthy donors. Study at large: Roughly 180 million T cells yielded some 100 million unique TCR beta sequences, as an earlier analysis found. Study observations and caveats: More clonal expansion characterized HLA-associated TCR beta chains than equally common others in a later analysis.

The CDR3 sequence is 13 residues long. Germline-derived CDR1 and CDR2 are SQVTM and ANQGSEA. V lost 6 bases, J lost 4 bases, and 1 base stayed unmatched. The rearrangement uses TRBV29-1 and TRBJ2-3, with 13 positions matching TRBD2. This sequence originates from a middle-aged man in good health and CMV-seronegative. The sequenced sample consisted of PBMCs. The CDR3 DNA is TGCAGCGTCGGACTAGCGGGGGCAGATACGCAGTATTTT. This codes for CSVGLAGADTQYF.